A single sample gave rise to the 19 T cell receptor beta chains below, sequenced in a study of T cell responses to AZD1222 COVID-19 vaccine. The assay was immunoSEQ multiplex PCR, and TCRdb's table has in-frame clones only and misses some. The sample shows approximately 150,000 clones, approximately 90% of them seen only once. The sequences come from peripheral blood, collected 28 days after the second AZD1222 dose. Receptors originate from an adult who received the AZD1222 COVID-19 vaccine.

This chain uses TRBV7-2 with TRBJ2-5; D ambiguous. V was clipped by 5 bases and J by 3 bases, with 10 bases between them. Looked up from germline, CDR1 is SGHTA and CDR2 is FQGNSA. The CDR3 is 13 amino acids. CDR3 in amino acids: CASSPAFEETQYF. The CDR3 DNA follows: TGTGCCAGCAGCCCTGCCTTTGAAGAGACCCAGTACTTC.

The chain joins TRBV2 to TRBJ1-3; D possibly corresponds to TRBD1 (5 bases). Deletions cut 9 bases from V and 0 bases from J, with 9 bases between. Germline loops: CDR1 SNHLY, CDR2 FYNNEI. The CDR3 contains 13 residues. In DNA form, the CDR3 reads TGTGCCAGACGACAGAGCTCTGGAAACACCATATATTTT. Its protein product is CARRQSSGNTIYF.

The CDR3 is CASSQRGSTNEKLFF. Here the CDR3 DNA reads TGTGCCAGCTCCCAACGCGGCTCAACTAATGAAAAACTGTTTTTT. The chain is built from TRBV18 and TRBJ1-4, with D uncertain. V gave up 6 bases and J gave up 0 bases, with 11 bases separating them. This CDR3 has 15 residues. Per the germline V gene, CDR1 is KGHSH and CDR2 is LQKENI.

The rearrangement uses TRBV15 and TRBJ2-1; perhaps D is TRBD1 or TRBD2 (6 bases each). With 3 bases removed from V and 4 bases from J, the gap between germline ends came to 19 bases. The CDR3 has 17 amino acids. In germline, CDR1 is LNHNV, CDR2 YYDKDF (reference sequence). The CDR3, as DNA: TGTGCCACCAGCAGCCCCCGGGACACGGGGGATTACAATGAGCAGTTCTTC. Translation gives CATSSPRDTGDYNEQFF.

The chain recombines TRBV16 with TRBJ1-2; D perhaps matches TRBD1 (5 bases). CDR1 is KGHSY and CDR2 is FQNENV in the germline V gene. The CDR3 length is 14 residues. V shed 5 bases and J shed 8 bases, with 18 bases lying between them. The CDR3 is CASSGVRDSWGYTF. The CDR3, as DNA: TGTGCCAGCAGCGGAGTCCGGGACTCTTGGGGCTACACCTTC.

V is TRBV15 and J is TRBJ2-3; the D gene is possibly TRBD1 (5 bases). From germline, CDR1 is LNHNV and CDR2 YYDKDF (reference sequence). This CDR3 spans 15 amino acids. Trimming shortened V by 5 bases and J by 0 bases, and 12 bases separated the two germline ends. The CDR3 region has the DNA TGTGCCACCAGCGTAAGGGGATCGAGCACAGATACGCAGTATTTT. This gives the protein CATSVRGSSTDTQYF.

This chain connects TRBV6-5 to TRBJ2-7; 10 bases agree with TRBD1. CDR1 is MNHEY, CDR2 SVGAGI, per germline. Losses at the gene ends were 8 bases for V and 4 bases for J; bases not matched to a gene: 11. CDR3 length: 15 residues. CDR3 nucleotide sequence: TGTGCCAGCGCGTTAGAATCGGGACAGGGGTACGAGCAGTACTTC. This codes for CASALESGQGYEQYF.

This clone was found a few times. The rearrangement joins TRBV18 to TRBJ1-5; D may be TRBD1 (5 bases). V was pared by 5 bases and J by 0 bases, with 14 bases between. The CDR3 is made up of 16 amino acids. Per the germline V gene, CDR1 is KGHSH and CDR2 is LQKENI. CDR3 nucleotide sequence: TGTGCCAGCTCATTTGCGGGGGAATATAGCAATCAGCCCCAGCATTTT. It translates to CASSFAGEYSNQPQHF.

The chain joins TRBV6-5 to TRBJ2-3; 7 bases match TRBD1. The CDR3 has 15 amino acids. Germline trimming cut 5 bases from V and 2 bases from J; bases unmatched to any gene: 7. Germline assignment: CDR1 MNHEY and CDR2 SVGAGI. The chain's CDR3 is CASSPRDRVTDTQYF. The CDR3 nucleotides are TGTGCCAGCAGTCCTCGGGACAGAGTCACAGATACGCAGTATTTT.

The CDR3 region has the DNA TGTGCCAGCAGCCCCAGCTCGGGCAGATCGTCCAATCAGCCCCAGCATTTT. It yields the protein CASSPSSGRSSNQPQHF. V is TRBV2 and J is TRBJ1-5, with no clear D. Per the germline V gene, CDR1 is SNHLY and CDR2 is FYNNEI. This CDR3 is 17 amino acids long. V lost 6 bases to trimming and J lost 3 bases, with 21 bases between them.

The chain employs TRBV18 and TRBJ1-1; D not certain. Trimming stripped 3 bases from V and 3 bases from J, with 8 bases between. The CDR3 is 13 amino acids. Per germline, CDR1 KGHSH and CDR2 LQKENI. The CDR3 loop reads CASSPRVDTEAFF. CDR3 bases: TGTGCCAGCTCACCCCGGGTGGACACTGAAGCTTTCTTT.

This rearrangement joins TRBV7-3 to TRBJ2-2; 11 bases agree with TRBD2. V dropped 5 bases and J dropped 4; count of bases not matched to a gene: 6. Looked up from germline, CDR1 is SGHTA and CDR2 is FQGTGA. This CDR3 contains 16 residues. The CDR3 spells CASSTLAGVGTGELFF. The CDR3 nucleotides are TGTGCCAGCAGCACACTAGCGGGAGTGGGCACCGGGGAGCTGTTTTTT.

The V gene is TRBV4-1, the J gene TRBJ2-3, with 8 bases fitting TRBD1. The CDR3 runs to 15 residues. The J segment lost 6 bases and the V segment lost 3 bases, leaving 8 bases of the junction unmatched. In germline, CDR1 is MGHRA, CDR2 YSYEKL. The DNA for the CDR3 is TGCGCCAGCAGCCACCGGACAGGGTTTTCGGATACGCAGTATTTT. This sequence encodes CASSHRTGFSDTQYF.

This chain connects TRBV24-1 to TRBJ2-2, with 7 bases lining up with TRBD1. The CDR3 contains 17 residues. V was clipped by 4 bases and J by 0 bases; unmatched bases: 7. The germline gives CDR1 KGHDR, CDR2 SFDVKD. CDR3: CATSELPGTANTGELFF. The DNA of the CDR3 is TGTGCCACCAGTGAGCTTCCCGGGACAGCGAACACCGGGGAGCTGTTTTTT.

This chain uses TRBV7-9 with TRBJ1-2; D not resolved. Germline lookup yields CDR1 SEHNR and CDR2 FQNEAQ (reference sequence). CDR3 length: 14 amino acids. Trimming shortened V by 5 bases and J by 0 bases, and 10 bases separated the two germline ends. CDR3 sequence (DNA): TGTGCCAGCAGCCCCCCGGAGCCTAACTATGGCTACACCTTC. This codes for CASSPPEPNYGYTF.

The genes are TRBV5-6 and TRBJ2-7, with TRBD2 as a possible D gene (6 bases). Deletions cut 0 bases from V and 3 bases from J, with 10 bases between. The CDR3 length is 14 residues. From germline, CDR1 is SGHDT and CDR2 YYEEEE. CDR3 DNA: TGTGCCAGCAGCTTGGACTCGCGGGGCTACGAGCAGTACTTC. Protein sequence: CASSLDSRGYEQYF.

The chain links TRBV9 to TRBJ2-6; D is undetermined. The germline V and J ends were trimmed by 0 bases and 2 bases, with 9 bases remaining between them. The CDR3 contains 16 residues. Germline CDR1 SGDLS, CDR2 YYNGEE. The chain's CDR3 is CASSVGSGAGANVLTF. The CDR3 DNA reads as TGTGCCAGCAGCGTAGGGTCTGGGGCTGGGGCCAACGTCCTGACTTTC. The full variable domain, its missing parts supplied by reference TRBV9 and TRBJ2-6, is DSGVTQTPKHLITATGQRVTLRCSPRSGDLSVYWYQQSLDQGLQFLIQYYNGEERAKGNILERFSAQQFPDLHSELNLSSLELGDSALYFCASSVGSGAGANVLTFGAGSRLTVL.

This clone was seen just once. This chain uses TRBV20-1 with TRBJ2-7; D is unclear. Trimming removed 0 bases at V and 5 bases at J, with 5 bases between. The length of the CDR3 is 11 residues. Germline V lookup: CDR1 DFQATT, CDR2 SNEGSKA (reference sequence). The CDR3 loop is CSARDQNEQYF. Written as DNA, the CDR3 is TGCAGTGCTAGAGATCAGAACGAGCAGTACTTC.

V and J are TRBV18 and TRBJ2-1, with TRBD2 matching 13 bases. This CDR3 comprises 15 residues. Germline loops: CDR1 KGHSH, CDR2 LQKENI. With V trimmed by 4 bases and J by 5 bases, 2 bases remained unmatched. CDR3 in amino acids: CASSQGLAGNNEQFF. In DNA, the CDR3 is TGTGCCAGCTCACAGGGACTAGCGGGGAACAATGAGCAGTTCTTC.